This record looks at one T cell receptor (beta chain) sequence and its context. This clone was seen a handful of times. The specificity of this receptor is unknown. No much larger clone exists at a distance of one base, and base qualities are not known. The germline V and J ends show losses of 3 bases and 5 bases respectively, and no gene match explains 13 bases of the junction. CDR1 and CDR2 (LNHDA, SQIVND) derive from the germline V gene (reference sequence). Counted from cysteine to phenylalanine, this CDR3 has 16 amino acids. Just the 48-base CDR3 DNA is kept, in frame starting at base 1. This sample was taken from a study of cytomegalovirus exposure and HLA in healthy donors (dated by TCRdb to 2016 to 2017). At the level of the whole study: An earlier analysis of several hundred of the donors reported 250 to 350 Gb of sequence data and 120 million or so unique TCR beta sequences from about 200 million T cells. An earlier analysis of approximately 640 of the donors applied high-throughput TCR beta sequencing to assess whether each TCR beta V gene segment acted as functional or pseudogenic. A later genetic analysis took genome-wide SNP genotypes for about 60% of the roughly 670 donors and used that subset as a discovery cohort. Donor age, sex, ethnicity and CMV serostatus were compiled alongside the repertoire data. The genetic ancestry cluster associated with self-reported Caucasian donors included about 84% of the 398 genotyped donors. A later analysis re-examined previously published TCR beta repertoires from roughly 720 donors and added high-resolution HLA genotyping to investigate patterns of TCR occurrence. Every repertoire in the discovery cohort had been generated on one and the same sequencing platform. A handful of DR-DQ haplotypes were handled as single units for association and clustering because linkage in the cohort was strong. To predict cytomegalovirus infection status, the study brought together high-throughput TCR immunosequencing, statistical association of individual TCRs with disease status, and machine learning. Roughly 300 gigabases of sequencing data and tens of millions of unique TCR sequences were included in an early release covering roughly 600 HLA-typed donors. The later analysis used no new phenotypic data to find candidate immune exposures, relying instead on TCR beta sequences and their occurrence across donors. Across under 500 genotyped donors of the cohort, an average of roughly 250,000 unique TCR beta nucleotide sequences per donor were sequenced, and about a sixth of those sequences were non-productive. The study profiled the T cell repertoires of 500 to 800 subjects by immunosequencing and related them to cytomegalovirus serostatus. The number of typed donors differed by locus: about 620-630 for A, B, C, DRB1 and DQB1; 500 to 550 for DQA1; some 610 for DPA1; and about 450 for DPB1. The aim of the study was to test whether cataloging public T cell receptors could identify signatures of past pathogen exposure. HLA typing included class I and class II loci at four-digit resolution. A separate validation cohort of roughly 130 different subjects was used in addition to the approximately 610-subject first cohort. The paper's findings and limits, for the study overall: This cohort had only TCR beta chains sequenced, and the lack of alpha or paired-chain data limited which features could be detected. Presence/absence analyses assumed roughly uniform sequencing depth across donors, an assumption that may not hold. CMV serostatus was the only immune exposure information available for the cohort. In an earlier analysis of about 550 of the donors, most TCR beta V segments were observed in productive rearrangements about 87% or about 30% of the time, broadly matching IMGT annotations. When HLA alleles, especially DR and DQ, strongly co-occurred, TCR associations were difficult to assign to individual alleles. A later analysis found that HLA-associated TCR beta chains were more clonally expanded and had lower generation probabilities than equally common non-associated chains. Because counts were too low, some 17 rarely observed V segments, including chromosome 9 orphons, were excluded from the earlier analysis of under 650 of the donors. Most TCR sequences were observed very rarely across donors, whereas some public TCRs were present in many individuals. In a later analysis, most CMV-associated TCR beta chains were found to appear HLA-restricted, with HLA associations seemingly driven largely by CMV exposure. Because the 87-base-pair reads could not distinguish some IMGT-functional V segments, including TRBV6-2 and TRBV6-3, those segments were excluded. The classifier was reported to diagnose cytomegalovirus status with high specificity and sensitivity in both the original cohort and the validation cohort. Correlated functional status among segregating V segments might be attributable to linkage disequilibrium, but an unknown experimental factor could not be ruled out. A further reported finding was that TCR beta sequences accurately predicted the HLA-A and HLA-B alleles for most subjects in the first cohort. According to a later analysis, TCR association rates differed among HLA loci, with DRB1 alleles showing the most associated TCRs and HLA-C alleles showing the fewest. According to a later analysis, parvovirus B19, influenza, CMV and Epstein-Barr virus appeared linked to several top co-occurrence clusters. According to the authors, the approach could potentially be generalized to other disease states and immunological phenotypes. A later genetic analysis associated a missense DCLRE1C variant with V-gene and J-gene trimming of TCR beta chains, and an independent cohort replicated the association. In the study, some 160 TCR beta chains were listed as associated with cytomegalovirus. Because some donors lacked HLA typing at each locus, the association tests relied only on the typed subset. At a false discovery rate of 0.05, a later analysis linked 15,000 to 20,000 TCR beta sequences to specific HLA alleles. In vitro tests confirmed that a few of the cytomegalovirus-associated TCR beta chains recognize cytomegalovirus antigens. The sequencing pipeline was judged likely to have produced a cluster of highly shared sequence variants as a technical artifact. A later genetic analysis reported fewer N-insertions in productive TCRs among donors in an Asian-associated ancestry cluster than the approximately 700-donor mean.

The cohort was made up of around 720 healthy bone marrow donors. At the time of sampling, all cohort members were nominally healthy, though unrecorded immune exposures were likely present. The donor was CMV seropositive and was included in the group of 270 or so seropositive cohort members. Every donor gave a peripheral blood sample, and the peripheral blood mononuclear cells from that sample were used for TCR beta sequencing. Genomic DNA extraction from the blood cell samples was performed with the Qiagen DNeasy Blood Extraction Kit. Receptor amplification or capture employed the immunoSEQ multiplex PCR assay. A mixture of 60 forward primers for TCR Vbeta segments and 13 reverse primers for TCR Jbeta segments was used in the multiplex PCR. The CDR3 region of rearranged TCR beta genes was amplified from genomic DNA with a multiplex PCR assay. On the Illumina HiSeq System, the amplified TCR beta libraries were sequenced as 87-base-pair reads. In the authors' own workflow: A later analysis counted about 80 million unique TCR beta chains across the 666 repertoires, and around 9.9 million of these chains were shared by at least two donors. Raw reads were error-corrected and collapsed into unique sequences by a nearest-neighbor algorithm in which closely related sequences were merged to remove PCR and sequencing errors. V, D and J gene segments were assigned by aligning CDR3 sequences to IMGT reference sequences. For a sequence to be retained, at least a six-nucleotide match to both a V gene segment and a J gene segment was required. Rearrangements were classified as productive when the CDR3 lacked stop codons and remained in frame with V and J, and all other rearrangements were classified as non-productive. CDR3 was defined by IMGT convention, running from the second conserved V-encoded cysteine to the conserved J-encoded phenylalanine. The earlier analysis of some 540 of the donors excluded any sequence lacking an unambiguous match to a single V gene segment. An earlier analysis of approximately 590 of the donors called V segments functional above 56.7% productive rearrangements and segregating when the between-donor standard deviation exceeded 5%. To diagnose cytomegalovirus status from the catalog of TCR beta chain sequences, a statistical classification framework was built. In a later analysis, V and J genes were assigned by comparing TCR nucleotide sequences against IMGT/GENE-DB human TR gene sequences. A later analysis assigned CDR3 sequences and most-parsimonious VDJ recombination scenarios with the TCRdist pipeline. In a later analysis, each TCR beta chain was defined by its CDR3 amino acid sequence together with its V-gene family, and reads without a unique V-gene family were excluded. As a way to deal with suspected cross-contamination and a sequencing artifact, a later analysis dropped approximately 590 nucleotide sequences that were highly shared and had low generation probability. For each public chain, a later analysis derived a clonal expansion index from normalized ranks of inferred template counts within each repertoire. In a later analysis, generation probabilities were computed using a VDJ recombination model fitted to out-of-frame rearrangements, and the results were checked against IGoR. In a later analysis, hypergeometric tests were used to score TCR-TCR, TCR-HLA and TCR-CMV co-occurrence, with a repertoire-size bias correction applied to TCR pairs. False discovery rates were estimated in a later analysis by permuting HLA or CMV assignments 20 times. A later analysis grouped co-occurring TCRs with DBSCAN, adding TCRdist sequence similarity when clustering within HLA-allele-positive subsets. Co-occurrence clustering excluded repertoires with fewer than 30,000 or more than 120,000 public chains, plus five with anomalous nucleotide sharing. This immuneACCESS table, as held by TCRdb, lists in-frame sequences with V and J called but not all clones. Of the missing ones, under half trace to an unresolved V gene in checked studies; the others have no known cause. The V and J calls and clone size are taken from that table; D and trimming were inferred from the DNA. The sample table shows approximately 100,000 clones, and about a tenth are seen once. The ten largest clonotypes hold 5.8% of the sample.

Sequencing input: PBMCs. The receptor was isolated from a man aged 35-49 years in good health and CMV-seropositive. The sequence links TRBV19 to TRBJ2-7, with 7 central nucleotides matching TRBD2. The CDR3 region has the sequence CASSMNQRGTKDEQYF. The nucleotide sequence reads TGTGCCAGTAGTATGAACCAGCGGGGTACAAAAGACGAGCAGTACTTC.